The clone carrying this TCR beta chain has at least ten counts. What it binds is unknown. Each CDR3 protein gets one entry after TCRdb re-called the RT-PCR reads with MiXCR. The repertoire holds around 530,000 distinct CDR3 sequences, with 12% as singletons. The source of the sample is a study of response to subunit inactivated influenza vaccine. CDR3 length equals 16 residues. With 1 base removed from V and 0 bases from J, the gap between germline ends came to 9 bases. The V gene's germline CDR1 is LGHNA and CDR2 YSLEER. Study-level findings and limits: Few new T cells, the authors suggested, are recruited by each seasonal influenza vaccination.

The chain joins TRBV4-3 to TRBJ2-2, with D maybe TRBD1 (5 bases). The material sequenced was PBMCs from blood, taken on the day of vaccination. The receptor comes from a man aged 45-65 years who received an inactivated influenza vaccine. CDR3 DNA: TGCGCCAGCAGCCAAGTAGGGGCCACGAACACCGGGGAGCTGTTTTTT. The encoded protein is CASSQVGATNTGELFF.